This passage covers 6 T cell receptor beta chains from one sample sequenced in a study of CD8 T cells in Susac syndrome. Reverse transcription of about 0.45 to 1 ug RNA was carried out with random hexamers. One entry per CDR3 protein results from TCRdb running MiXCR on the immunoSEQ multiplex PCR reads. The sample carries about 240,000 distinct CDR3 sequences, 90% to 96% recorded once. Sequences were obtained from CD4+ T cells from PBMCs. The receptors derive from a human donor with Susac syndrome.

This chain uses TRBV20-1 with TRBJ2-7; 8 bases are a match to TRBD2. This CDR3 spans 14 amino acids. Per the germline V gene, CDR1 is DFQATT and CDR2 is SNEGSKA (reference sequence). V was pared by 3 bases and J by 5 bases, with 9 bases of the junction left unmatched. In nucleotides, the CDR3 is TGCAGTGCTAGCACTAGCGGTAATTCGAACGAGCAGTACTTC. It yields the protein CSASTSGNSNEQYF.

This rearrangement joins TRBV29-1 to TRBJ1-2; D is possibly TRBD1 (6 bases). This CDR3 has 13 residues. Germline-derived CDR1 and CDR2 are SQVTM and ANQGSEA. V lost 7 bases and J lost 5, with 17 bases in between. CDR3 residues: CSAGGGAGYGYTF. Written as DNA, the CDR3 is TGCAGCGCTGGGGGGGGCGCTGGATATGGCTACACCTTC.

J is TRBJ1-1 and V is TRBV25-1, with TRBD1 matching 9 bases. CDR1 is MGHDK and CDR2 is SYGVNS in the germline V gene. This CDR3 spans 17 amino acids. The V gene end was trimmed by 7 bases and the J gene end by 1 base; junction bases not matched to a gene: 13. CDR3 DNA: TGTGCCAGCACTGAGACGGGACAGGGTTTCAGGAACACTGAAGCTTTCTTT. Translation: CASTETGQGFRNTEAFF.

This chain's CDR3 is CASSIFAPQANTEAFF. CDR3 coding DNA: TGTGCCAGCAGCATCTTTGCCCCTCAGGCGAACACTGAAGCTTTCTTT. The rearrangement joins TRBV11-1 to TRBJ1-1; D is undetermined. Per germline, CDR1 SGHAT and CDR2 FQDESV (reference sequence). Between the trimmed V and J ends, which lost 5 bases and 1 base, there was a span of 17 bases. The CDR3 contains 16 residues.

CDR3 sequence: CASSFGGNTDTQYF. The CDR3 nucleotides read TGTGCCAGCAGCTTTGGCGGGAACACAGATACGCAGTATTTT. The J gene is TRBJ2-3, the V gene TRBV11-2; possible D gene TRBD2, 6 bases. V was shortened by 3 bases and J by 2 bases, with 9 bases between the two germline ends. The CDR3 sequence is 14 residues long. Germline-derived CDR1 and CDR2 are SGHAT and FQNNGV.

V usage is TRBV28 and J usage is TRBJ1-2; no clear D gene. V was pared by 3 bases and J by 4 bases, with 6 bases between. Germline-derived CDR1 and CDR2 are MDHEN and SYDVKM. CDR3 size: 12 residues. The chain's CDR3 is CASSFRSYGYTF. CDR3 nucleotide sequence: TGTGCCAGCAGTTTTCGGAGCTATGGCTACACCTTC.